Sequencing of this T cell receptor beta chain was carried out in a study of lymphopenia after photon versus proton radiotherapy. Study results and caveats: In patients who died, overall survival fell as post-nadir TCR diversity dropped more.

Using immunoSEQ multiplex PCR, the repertoire was profiled, and TCRdb retains in-frame clones only, with some absent. The table records tens of thousands of clones, more than 70% of them present only once. As for this clone: Its antigen is not identified.

CDR1 MNHNS and CDR2 SASEGT come from the germline V gene. This CDR3 has 14 residues. V shed 6 bases and J shed 6 bases, with 17 bases lying between them. This TCR was sampled from a woman in her sixties or seventies with pancreatic cancer. Some clones in this sample may be carry-over from other donors' samples. The sample was peripheral blood, taken from a patient treated with proton-based radiotherapy. The chain carries TRBV6-1 and TRBJ1-2; D unresolved. The CDR3 sequence is CASRERSSEDGYTF. The DNA for the CDR3 is TGTGCCAGCAGGGAAAGGAGCTCAGAAGATGGCTACACCTTC.